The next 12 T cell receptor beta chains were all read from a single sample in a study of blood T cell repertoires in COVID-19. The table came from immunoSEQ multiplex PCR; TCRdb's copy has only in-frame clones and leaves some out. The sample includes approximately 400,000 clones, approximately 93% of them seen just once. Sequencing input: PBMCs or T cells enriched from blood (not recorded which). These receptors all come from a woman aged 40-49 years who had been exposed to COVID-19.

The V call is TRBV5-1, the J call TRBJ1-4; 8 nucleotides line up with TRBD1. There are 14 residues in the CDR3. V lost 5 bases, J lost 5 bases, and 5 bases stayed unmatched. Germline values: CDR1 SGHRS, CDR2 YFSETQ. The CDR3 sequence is CASRDRGSNEKLFF. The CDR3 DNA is TGCGCCAGCAGAGACAGGGGATCAAATGAAAAACTGTTTTTT.

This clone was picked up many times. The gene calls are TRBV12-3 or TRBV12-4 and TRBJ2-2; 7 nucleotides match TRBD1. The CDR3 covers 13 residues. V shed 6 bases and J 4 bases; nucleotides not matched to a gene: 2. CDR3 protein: CASRQGSTGELFF. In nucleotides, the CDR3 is TGTGCCAGCAGACAGGGGAGCACCGGGGAGCTGTTTTTT.

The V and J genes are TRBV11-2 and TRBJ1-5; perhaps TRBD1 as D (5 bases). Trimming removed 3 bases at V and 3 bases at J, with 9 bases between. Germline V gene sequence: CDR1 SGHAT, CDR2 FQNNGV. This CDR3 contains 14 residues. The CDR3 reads CASSFAGVNQPQHF. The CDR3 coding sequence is TGTGCCAGCAGCTTCGCGGGGGTCAATCAGCCCCAGCATTTT.

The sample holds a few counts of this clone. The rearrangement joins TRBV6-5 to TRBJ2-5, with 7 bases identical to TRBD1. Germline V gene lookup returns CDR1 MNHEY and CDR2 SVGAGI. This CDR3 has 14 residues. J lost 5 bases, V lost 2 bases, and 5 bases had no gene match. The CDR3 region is CASSYMGQRETQYF. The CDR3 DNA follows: TGTGCCAGCAGTTACATGGGACAGCGGGAGACCCAGTACTTC.

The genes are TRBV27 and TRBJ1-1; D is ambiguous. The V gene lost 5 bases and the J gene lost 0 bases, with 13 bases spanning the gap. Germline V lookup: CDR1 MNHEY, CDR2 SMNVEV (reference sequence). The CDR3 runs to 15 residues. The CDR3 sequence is CASSPTVRLNTEAFF. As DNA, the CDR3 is TGTGCCAGCAGTCCAACAGTCCGCCTGAACACTGAAGCTTTCTTT.

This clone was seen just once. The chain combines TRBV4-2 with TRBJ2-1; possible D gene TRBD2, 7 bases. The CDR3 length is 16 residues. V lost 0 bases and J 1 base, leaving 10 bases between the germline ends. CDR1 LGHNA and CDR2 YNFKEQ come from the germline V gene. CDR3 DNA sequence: TGTGCCAGCAGCCAAGAAAGGGGGGGGTCCTACAATGAGCAGTTCTTC. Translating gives CASSQERGGSYNEQFF.

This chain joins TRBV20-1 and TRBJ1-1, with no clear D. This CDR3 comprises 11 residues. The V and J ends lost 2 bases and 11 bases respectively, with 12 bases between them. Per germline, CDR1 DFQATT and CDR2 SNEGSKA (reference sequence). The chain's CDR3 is CSARPLPQAFF. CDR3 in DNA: TGCAGTGCTAGACCCCTCCCCCAGGCTTTCTTT.

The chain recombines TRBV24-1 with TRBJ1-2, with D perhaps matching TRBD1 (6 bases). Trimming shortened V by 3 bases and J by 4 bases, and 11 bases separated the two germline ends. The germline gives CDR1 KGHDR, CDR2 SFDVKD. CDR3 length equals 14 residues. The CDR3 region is CATSDPGTPYGYTF. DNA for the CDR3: TGTGCCACCAGTGATCCCGGGACACCCTATGGCTACACCTTC.

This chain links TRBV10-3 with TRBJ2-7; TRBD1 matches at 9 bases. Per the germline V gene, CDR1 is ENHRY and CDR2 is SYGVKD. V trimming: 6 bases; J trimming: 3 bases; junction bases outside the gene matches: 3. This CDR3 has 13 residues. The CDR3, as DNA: TGTGCCATCAGAGGGACAGGGATCTACGAGCAGTACTTC. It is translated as CAIRGTGIYEQYF.

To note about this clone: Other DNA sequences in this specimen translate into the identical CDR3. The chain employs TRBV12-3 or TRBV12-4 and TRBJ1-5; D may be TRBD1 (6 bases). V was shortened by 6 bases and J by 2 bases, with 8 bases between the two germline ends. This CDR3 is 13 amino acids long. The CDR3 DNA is TGTGCCAGCAGCCGACAGGGCAATCAGCCCCAGCATTTT. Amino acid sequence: CASSRQGNQPQHF.

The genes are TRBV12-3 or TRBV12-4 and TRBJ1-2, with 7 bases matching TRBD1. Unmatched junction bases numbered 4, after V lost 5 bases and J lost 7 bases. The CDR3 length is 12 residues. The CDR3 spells CASSQTGVGYTF. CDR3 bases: TGTGCCAGCAGTCAAACAGGGGTTGGCTACACCTTC.

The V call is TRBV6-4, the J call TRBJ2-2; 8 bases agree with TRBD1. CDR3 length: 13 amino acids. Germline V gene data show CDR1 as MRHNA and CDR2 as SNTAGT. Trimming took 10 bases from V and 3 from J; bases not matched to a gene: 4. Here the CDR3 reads CATGQGYTGELFF. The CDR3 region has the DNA TGTGCCACAGGACAGGGATACACCGGGGAGCTGTTTTTT.